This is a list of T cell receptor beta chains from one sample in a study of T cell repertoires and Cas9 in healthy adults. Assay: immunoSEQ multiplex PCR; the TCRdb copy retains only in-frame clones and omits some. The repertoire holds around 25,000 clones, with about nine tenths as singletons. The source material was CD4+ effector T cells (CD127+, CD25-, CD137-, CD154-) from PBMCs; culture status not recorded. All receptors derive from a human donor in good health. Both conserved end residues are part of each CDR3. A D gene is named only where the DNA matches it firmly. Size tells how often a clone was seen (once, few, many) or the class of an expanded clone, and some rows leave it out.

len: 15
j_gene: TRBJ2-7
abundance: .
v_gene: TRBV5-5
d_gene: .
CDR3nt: TGTGCCAGCAGCTGGGTGTGGGGGTCCGGCTACGAGCAGTACTTC
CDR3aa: CASSWVWGSGYEQYF

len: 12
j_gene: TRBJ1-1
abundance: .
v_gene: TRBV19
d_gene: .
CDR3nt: TGTGCCAATAGTATGTCGGCTGGTGAAGCTTTCTTT
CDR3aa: CANSMSAGEAFF

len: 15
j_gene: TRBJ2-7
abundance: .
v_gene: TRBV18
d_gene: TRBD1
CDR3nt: TGTGCCAGCTCTGCCGCAGGACAGGGGGCAGGCGAGCAGTACTTC
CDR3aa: CASSAAGQGAGEQYF

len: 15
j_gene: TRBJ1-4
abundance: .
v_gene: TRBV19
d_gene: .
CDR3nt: TGTGCCAGTAGTATAGGGACGGCTAACAATGAAAAACTGTTTTTT
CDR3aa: CASSIGTANNEKLFF

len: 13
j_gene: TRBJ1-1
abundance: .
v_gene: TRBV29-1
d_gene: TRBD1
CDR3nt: TGCAGCGTTGATAAAACAGGGGACACTGAAGCTTTCTTT
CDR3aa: CSVDKTGDTEAFF

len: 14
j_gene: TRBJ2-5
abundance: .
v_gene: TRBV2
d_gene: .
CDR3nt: TGTGCCAGCAGGAGGGTCAGGGACGAGCAGACCCAGTACTTC
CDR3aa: CASRRVRDEQTQYF

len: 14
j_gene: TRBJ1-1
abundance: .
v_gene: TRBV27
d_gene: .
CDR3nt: TGTGCCAGCAGTCTCTCCCGGGTAGAAGGGGGAGCTTTCTTT
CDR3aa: CASSLSRVEGGAFF

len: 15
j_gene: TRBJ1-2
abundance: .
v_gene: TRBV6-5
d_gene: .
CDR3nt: TGTGCCAGCAAACTTCAGGGCCAAGCTAACTATGGCTACACCTTC
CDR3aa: CASKLQGQANYGYTF

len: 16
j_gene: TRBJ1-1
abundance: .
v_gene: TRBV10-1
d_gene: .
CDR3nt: TGCGCCAGCAGTGATGGGGTTGGGGGGCAGCGCACTGAAGCTTTCTTT
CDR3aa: CASSDGVGGQRTEAFF

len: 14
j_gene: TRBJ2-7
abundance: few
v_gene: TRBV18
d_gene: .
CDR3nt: TGTGCCAGCTCACCTTATTCTAAAGGCTACGAGCAGTACTTC
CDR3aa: CASSPYSKGYEQYF

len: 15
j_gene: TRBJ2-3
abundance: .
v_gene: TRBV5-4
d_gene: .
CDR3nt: TGTGCCAGCAGCTTGGGAGGGGCTAGCACAGATACGCAGTATTTT
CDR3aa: CASSLGGASTDTQYF

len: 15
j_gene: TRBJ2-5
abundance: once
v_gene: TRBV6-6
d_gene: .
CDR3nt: TGTGCCAGCAGCCCCCACCGCCGACAGGAAGAGACCCAGTACTTC
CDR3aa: CASSPHRRQEETQYF

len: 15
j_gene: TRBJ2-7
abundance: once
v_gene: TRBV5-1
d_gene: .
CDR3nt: TGCGCCAGCAGCCCGTCGACAGGCCCGTCCTACGAGCAGTACTTC
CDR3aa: CASSPSTGPSYEQYF

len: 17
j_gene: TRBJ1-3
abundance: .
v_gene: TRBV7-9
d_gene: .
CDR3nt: TGTGCCAGCAGCCCGCGGTCCGCCAGGGTCTCTGGAAACACCATATATTTT
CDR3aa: CASSPRSARVSGNTIYF